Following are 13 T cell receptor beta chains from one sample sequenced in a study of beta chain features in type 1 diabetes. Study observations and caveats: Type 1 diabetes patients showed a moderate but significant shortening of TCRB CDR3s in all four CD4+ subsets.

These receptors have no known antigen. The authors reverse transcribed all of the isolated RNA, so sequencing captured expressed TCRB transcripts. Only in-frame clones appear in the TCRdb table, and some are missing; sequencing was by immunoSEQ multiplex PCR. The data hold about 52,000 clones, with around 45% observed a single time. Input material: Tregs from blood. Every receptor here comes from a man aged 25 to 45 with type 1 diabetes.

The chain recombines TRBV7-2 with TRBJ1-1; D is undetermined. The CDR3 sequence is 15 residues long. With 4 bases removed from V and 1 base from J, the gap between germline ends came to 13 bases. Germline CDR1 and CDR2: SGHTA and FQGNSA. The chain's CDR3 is CASSSQWRTNTEAFF. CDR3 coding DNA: TGTGCCAGCAGCTCCCAGTGGAGGACGAACACTGAAGCTTTCTTT.

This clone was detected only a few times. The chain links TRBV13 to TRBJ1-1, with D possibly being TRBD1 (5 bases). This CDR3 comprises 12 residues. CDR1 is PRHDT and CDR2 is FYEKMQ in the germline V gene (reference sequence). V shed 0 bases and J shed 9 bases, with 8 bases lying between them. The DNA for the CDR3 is TGTGCCAGCAGCTTAGGAGACAGTAAAGCTTTCTTT. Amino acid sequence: CASSLGDSKAFF.

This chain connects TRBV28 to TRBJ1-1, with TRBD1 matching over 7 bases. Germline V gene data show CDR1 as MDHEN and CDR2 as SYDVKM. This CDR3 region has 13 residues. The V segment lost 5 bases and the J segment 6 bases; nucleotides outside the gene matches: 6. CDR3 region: CASSLDRDAEAFF. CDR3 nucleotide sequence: TGTGCCAGCAGTCTCGACAGGGATGCTGAAGCTTTCTTT. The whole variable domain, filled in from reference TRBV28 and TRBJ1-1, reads DVKVTQSSRYLVKRTGEKVFLECVQDMDHENMFWYRQDPGLGLRLIYFSYDVKMKEKGDIPEGYSVSREKKERFSLILESASTNQTSMYLCASSLDRDAEAFFGQGTRLTVV.

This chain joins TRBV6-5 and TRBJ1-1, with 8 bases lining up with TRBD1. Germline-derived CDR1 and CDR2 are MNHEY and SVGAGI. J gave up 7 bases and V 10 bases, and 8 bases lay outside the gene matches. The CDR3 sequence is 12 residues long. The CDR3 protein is CAIGRQGFEAFF. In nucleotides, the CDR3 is TGTGCCATCGGGAGACAGGGGTTTGAAGCTTTCTTT.

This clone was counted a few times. CDR3 region: CAIDRGGNTIYF. Written as DNA, the CDR3 is TGTGCCATCGACAGGGGTGGAAACACCATATATTTT. This rearrangement joins TRBV7-2 to TRBJ1-3; 8 nucleotides align to TRBD1. After removal of 10 bases from V and 3 bases from J, the junction contained 2 bases not matched to a gene. CDR1 is SGHTA and CDR2 is FQGNSA in the germline V gene. CDR3 length: 12 amino acids.

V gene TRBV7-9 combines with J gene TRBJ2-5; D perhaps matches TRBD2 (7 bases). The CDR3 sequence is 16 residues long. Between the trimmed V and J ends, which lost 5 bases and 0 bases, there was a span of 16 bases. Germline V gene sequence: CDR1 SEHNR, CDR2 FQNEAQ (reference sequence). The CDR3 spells CASSPRGGEYQETQYF. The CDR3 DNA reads TGTGCCAGCAGCCCCAGGGGAGGGGAGTACCAAGAGACCCAGTACTTC. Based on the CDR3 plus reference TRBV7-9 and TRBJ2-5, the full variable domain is DTGVSQNPRHKITKRGQNVTFRCDPISEHNRLYWYRQTLGQGPEFLTYFQNEAQLEKSRLLSDRFSAERPKGSFSTLEIQRTEQGDSAMYLCASSPRGGEYQETQYFGPGTRLLVL.

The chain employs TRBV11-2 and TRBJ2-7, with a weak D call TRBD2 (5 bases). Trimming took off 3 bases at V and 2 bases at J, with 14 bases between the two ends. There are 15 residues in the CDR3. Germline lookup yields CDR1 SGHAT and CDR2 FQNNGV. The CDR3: CASSLRRVGAYEQYF. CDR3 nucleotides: TGTGCCAGCAGCTTGAGGCGGGTCGGGGCCTACGAGCAGTACTTC.

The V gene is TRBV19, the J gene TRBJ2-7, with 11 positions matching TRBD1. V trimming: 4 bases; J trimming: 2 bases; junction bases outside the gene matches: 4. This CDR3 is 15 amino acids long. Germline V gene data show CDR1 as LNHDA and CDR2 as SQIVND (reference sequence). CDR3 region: CASSKTGQGAYEQYF. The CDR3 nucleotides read TGTGCCAGTAGTAAGACGGGACAGGGGGCCTACGAGCAGTACTTC.

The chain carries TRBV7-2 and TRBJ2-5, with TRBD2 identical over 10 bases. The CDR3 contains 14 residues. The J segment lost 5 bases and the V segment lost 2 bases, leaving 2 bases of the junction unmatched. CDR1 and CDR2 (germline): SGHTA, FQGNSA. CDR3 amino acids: CASSLIAGGETQYF. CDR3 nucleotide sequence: TGTGCCAGCAGCTTAATAGCGGGAGGTGAGACCCAGTACTTC.

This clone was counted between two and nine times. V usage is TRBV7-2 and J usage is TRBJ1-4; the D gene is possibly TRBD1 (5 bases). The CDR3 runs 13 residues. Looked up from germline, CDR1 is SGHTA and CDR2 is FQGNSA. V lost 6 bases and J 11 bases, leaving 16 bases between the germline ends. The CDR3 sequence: CASRQSTGPKLFF. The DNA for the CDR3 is TGTGCCAGCAGGCAATCAACAGGTCCCAAACTGTTTTTT. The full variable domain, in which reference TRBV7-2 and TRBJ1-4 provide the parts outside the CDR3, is GAGVSQSPSNKVTEKGKDVELRCDPISGHTALYWYRQSLGQGLEFLIYFQGNSAPDKSGLPSDRFSAERTGGSVSTLTIQRTQQEDSAVYLCASRQSTGPKLFFGSGTQLSVL.

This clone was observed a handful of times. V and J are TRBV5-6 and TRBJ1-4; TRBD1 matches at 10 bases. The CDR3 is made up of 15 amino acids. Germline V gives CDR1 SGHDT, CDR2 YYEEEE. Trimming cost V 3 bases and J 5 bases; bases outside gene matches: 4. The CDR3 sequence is CASSSPGQGNEKLFF. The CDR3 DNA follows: TGTGCCAGCAGCTCACCGGGACAGGGGAATGAAAAACTGTTTTTT.

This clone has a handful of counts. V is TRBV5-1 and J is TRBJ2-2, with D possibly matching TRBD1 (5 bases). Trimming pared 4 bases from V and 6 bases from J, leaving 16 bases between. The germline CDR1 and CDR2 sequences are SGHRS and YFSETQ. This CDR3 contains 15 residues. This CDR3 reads CASSPDTAIPGELFF. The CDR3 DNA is TGCGCCAGCAGCCCGGACACTGCGATCCCCGGGGAGCTGTTTTTT.

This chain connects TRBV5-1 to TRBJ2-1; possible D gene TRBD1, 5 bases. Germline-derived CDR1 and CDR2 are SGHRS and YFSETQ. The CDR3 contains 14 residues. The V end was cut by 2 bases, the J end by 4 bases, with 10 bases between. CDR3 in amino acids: CASSFDSFYNEQFF. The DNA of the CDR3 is TGCGCCAGCAGCTTCGACAGTTTTTACAATGAGCAGTTCTTC.